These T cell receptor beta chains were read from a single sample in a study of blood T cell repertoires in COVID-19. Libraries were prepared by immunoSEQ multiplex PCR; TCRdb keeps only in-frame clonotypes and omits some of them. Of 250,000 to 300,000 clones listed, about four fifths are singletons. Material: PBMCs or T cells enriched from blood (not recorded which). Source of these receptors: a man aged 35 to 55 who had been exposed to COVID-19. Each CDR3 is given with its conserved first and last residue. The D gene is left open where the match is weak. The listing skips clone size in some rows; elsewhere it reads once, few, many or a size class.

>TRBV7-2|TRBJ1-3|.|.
TGTGCCAGCAGCTTATACCCAGCTGGAAACACCATATATTTT
CASSLYPAGNTIYF
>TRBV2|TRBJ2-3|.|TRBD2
TGTGCCAGCGTTAAGCGGGAGACAGTAGATACGCAGTATTTT
CASVKRETVDTQYF
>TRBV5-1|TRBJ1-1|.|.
TGCGCCAGCAGCCAGGGATTCGGAACTGGTGAAGCTTTCTTT
CASSQGFGTGEAFF
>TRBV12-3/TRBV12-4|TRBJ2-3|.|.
TGTGCCAGCAGGGGACACCACACAGATACGCAGTATTTT
CASRGHHTDTQYF
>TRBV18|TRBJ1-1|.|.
TGTGCCAGCTCACCTGGGGAGGGGTCCCAAGCTTTCTTT
CASSPGEGSQAFF
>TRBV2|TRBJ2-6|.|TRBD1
TGTGCCAGCAGACCCAAACCGGGACAGGGGAACTCTGGGGCCAACGTCCTGACTTTC
CASRPKPGQGNSGANVLTF
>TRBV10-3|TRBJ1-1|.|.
TGTGCCATCAGTGGTGGGGAGTACACTGAAGCTTTCTTT
CAISGGEYTEAFF
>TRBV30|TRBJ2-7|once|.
TGTGCCTGGCAAACCCAACCCGGGGATGACTACGAGCAGTACTTC
CAWQTQPGDDYEQYF
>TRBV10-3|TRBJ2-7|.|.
TGTGCCATCAGCCCGGCGGGCCGAAACTACGAGCAGTACTTC
CAISPAGRNYEQYF
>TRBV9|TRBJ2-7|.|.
TGTGCCAGCAGCGAGGGTGGAGGTTACGAGCAGTACTTC
CASSEGGGYEQYF
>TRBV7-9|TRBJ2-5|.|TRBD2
TGTGCCAGCAGCTCGCTTAAGACGACTAGCGATATAAAAGAGACCCAGTACTTC
CASSSLKTTSDIKETQYF
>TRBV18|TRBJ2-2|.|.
TGTGCCAGCTCACCGAGTAACACCGGGGAGCTGTTTTTT
CASSPSNTGELFF
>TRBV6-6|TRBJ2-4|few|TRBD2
TGTGCCAGCAGCTACAGCGGGGGACGGTACTTC
CASSYSGGRYF
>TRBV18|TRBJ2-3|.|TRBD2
TGTGCCAGCTCACGGACTAGTGTGGGGTTCACAGATACGCAGTATTTT
CASSRTSVGFTDTQYF
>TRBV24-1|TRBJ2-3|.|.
TGTGCCACCAGTGATTCCAGGCAGGGGCCCGATACGCAGTATTTT
CATSDSRQGPDTQYF
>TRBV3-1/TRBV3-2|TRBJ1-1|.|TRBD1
TGTGCCAGCAGCCACGGACAGGGGAGCACTGAAGCTTTCTTT
CASSHGQGSTEAFF
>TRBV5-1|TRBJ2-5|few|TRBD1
TGCGCCAGCAGCTTGGACGAAACAGGGGGCCAGGAGACCCAGTACTTC
CASSLDETGGQETQYF
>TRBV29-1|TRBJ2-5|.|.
TGCAGCGTTAGCCCCGGGGGGCGAGAGACCCAGTACTTC
CSVSPGGRETQYF
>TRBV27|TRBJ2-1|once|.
TGTGCCAGCAGTTTAACAGGTTATGAGCAGTTCTTC
CASSLTGYEQFF
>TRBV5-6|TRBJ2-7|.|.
TGTGCCAGCAGCTGGGGGGTTCCCTACGAGCAGTACTTC
CASSWGVPYEQYF
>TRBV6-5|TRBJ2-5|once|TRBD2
TGTGCCAGCAACCCAACTAGCGGGACAGGGACCCAGTACTTC
CASNPTSGTGTQYF
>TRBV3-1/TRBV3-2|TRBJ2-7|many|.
TGTGCCAGCAGCCCGCTTGGGGGCTCCGGAGTGACAGCCACCTACGAGCAGTACTTC
CASSPLGGSGVTATYEQYF
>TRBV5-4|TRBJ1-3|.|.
TGTGCCAGCAGCTTGGACAGTCCCTCTGGAAACACCATATATTTT
CASSLDSPSGNTIYF
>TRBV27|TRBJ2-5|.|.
TGTGCCAGCAGTTCCATTATGGGGCAGGGACAAGAGACCCAGTACTTC
CASSSIMGQGQETQYF
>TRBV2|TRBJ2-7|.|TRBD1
TGTGCCAGCCGCCCCCCGGACAGGACCTCCTACGAGCAGTACTTC
CASRPPDRTSYEQYF
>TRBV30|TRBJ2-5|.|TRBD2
TGTGCCTGGAGTGGGATGGGAGGGGAGACCCAGTACTTC
CAWSGMGGETQYF
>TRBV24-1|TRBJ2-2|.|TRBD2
TGTGCCACCAGTGAGCAACTAGCGGGAGGGAACACCGGGGAGCTGTTTTTT
CATSEQLAGGNTGELFF
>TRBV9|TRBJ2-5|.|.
TGTGCCAGCAGCGTATCCGGGACTCAAGCAGGAGAGACCCAGTACTTC
CASSVSGTQAGETQYF
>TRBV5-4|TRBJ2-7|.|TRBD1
TGTGCCAGCAGCACCAGACAGGGGGCGGACTACGAGCAGTACTTC
CASSTRQGADYEQYF
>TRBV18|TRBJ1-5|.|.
TGTGCCAGCTCAAACTCCGGGGGGAATCAGCCCCAGCATTTT
CASSNSGGNQPQHF
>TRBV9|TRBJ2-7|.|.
TGTGCCAGCAGCCCTACACCCGACTCCCACCTCTACGAGCAGTACTTC
CASSPTPDSHLYEQYF